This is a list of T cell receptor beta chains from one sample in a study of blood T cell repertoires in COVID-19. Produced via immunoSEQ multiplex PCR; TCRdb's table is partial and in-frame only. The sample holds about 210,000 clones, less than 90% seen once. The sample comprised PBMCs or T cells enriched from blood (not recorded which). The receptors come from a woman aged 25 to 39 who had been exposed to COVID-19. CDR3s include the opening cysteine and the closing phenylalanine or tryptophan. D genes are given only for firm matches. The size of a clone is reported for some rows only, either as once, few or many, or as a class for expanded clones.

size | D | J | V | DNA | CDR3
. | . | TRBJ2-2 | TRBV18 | TGTGCCAGCTCACCACCTCTCCGGACAGCGAACACCGGGGAGCTGTTTTTT | CASSPPLRTANTGELFF
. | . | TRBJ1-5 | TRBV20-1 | TGCAGTGCTAGTTTGCGGGATAGCAATCAGCCCCAGCATTTT | CSASLRDSNQPQHF
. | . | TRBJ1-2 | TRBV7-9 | TGTGCCAGCAGCTTTTACCAGGATGGCTATGGCTACACCTTC | CASSFYQDGYGYTF
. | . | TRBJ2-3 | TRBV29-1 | TGCAGCGGTGGGTCGGGAGCGGAACACACAGATACGCAGTATTTT | CSGGSGAEHTDTQYF
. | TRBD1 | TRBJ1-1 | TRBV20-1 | TGCAGTGCTAGTTTTCTCGGGACAGTGGGAGCTTTCTTT | CSASFLGTVGAFF
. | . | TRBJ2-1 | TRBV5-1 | TGCGCCAGCAGCCCGGGGGACAGCGGAATGGGGTTCTTC | CASSPGDSGMGFF
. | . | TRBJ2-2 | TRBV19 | TGTGCCACCCTAAACGGCGGCGGGGAGCTGTTTTTT | CATLNGGGELFF
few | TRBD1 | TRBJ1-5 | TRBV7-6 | TGTGCCAGCAGCGACAGGGGTTATAGCAATCAGCCCCAGCATTTT | CASSDRGYSNQPQHF
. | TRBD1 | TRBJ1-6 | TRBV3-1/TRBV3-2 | TGTGCCAGCAGCCAAGCTGGGACAGGGGAAAATTCACCCCTCCACTTT | CASSQAGTGENSPLHF
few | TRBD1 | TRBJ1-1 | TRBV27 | TGTGCCAGCATTCCTACAGGGGGCGCGGACACTGAAGCTTTCTTT | CASIPTGGADTEAFF
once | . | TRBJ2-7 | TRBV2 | TGTGCCAGCAGTGAACCCCGGGACTCGACCTACGAGCAGTACTTC | CASSEPRDSTYEQYF
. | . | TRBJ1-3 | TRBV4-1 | TGCGCCAGCAGCCTATCGACGCAGGGGGGAAACACCATATATTTT | CASSLSTQGGNTIYF
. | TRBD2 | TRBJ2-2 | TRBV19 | TGTGCCAGTAGTATAGGGCCCCCCGAGCGGGGGTACACCGGGGAGCTGTTTTTT | CASSIGPPERGYTGELFF
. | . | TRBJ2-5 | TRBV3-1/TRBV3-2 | TGTGCCAGCAGCCAAGCCCTACAAGAGACCCAGTACTTC | CASSQALQETQYF
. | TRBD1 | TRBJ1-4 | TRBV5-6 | TGTGCCAGCAGCTTGTTGACAGGGAATGAAAAACTGTTTTTT | CASSLLTGNEKLFF
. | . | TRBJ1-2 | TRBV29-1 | TGCAGCGCAACGCAGGGGAACGGCTACACCTTC | CSATQGNGYTF
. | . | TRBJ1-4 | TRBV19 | TGTGCCAGTAGTATATCGGGGTCCGATGAAAAACTGTTTTTT | CASSISGSDEKLFF
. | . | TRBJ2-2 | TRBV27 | TGTGCCAGCAGTTTACGGGTGTCAGGGATCTACACCGGGGAGCTGTTTTTT | CASSLRVSGIYTGELFF
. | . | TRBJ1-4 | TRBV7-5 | TGTGCCAGAAGCTTAAACAGCCTAATGAAAGAACTGTTTTTT | CARSLNSLMKELFF
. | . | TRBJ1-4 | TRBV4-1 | TGCGCCAGCAGCCAAGATCTTTGGACAGTGAATGAAAAACTGTTTTTT | CASSQDLWTVNEKLFF
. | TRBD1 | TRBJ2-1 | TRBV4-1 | TGCGCCAGCAGCGCGCGGACAGGTCCACCCTACAATGAGCAGTTCTTC | CASSARTGPPYNEQFF
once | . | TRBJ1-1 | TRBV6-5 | TGTGCCAGCAGTCCCCGGCTCGGGAGCCCTGAAGCTTTCTTT | CASSPRLGSPEAFF
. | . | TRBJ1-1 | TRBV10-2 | TGCGCCAGCGGGCAGGGTCGGTGGACTGAAGCTTTCTTT | CASGQGRWTEAFF
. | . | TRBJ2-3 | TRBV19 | TGTGCCAGTAGTATTGGGGAGTCCACAGATACGCAGTATTTT | CASSIGESTDTQYF
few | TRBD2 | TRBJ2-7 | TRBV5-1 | TGCGCCAGCAGCGGTAGCGGGGGGGTTTACGAGCAGTACTTC | CASSGSGGVYEQYF
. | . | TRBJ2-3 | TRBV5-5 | TGTGCCAGCAGCTTGGACGGGGTGAGCACAGATACGCAGTATTTT | CASSLDGVSTDTQYF
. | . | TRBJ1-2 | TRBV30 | TGTGCCTGGAGCCGACAAAACTATGGCTACACCTTC | CAWSRQNYGYTF
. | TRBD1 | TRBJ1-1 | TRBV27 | TGTGCCAGCAGTTTAGGGACAGGGGTCACTGAAGCTTTCTTT | CASSLGTGVTEAFF
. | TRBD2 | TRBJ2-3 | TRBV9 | TGTGCCAGCAGCATCCCCCCGGGGGGGGACGGTACGCAGTATTTT | CASSIPPGGDGTQYF
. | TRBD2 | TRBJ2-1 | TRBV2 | TGTGCCAGCAGCGCAGGACTAGCGGGGTACAATGAGCAGTTCTTC | CASSAGLAGYNEQFF
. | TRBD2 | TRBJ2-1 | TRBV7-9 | TGTGCCAGCAGTATTCTTGGGCTAGCGGGGTTCTTC | CASSILGLAGFF
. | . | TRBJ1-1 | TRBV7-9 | TGTGCCAGCAGCTTAGGGACAGAGAACACTGAAGCTTTCTTT | CASSLGTENTEAFF
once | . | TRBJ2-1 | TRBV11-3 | TGTGCCAGCAGCGCGTACAATGAGCAGTTCTTC | CASSAYNEQFF
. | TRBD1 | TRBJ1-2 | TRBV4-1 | TGCGCCAGCAGCCAAGTGGGGGACAGGTATGGCTACACCTTC | CASSQVGDRYGYTF
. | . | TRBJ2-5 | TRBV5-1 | TGCGCCAGCAGCTTGACGGGGGAAGAGACCCAGTACTTC | CASSLTGEETQYF
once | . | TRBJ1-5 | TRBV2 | TGTGCCAGCAGTGGAGGGTTGAGCAATCAGCCCCAGCATTTT | CASSGGLSNQPQHF
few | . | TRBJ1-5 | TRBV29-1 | TGCAGCGTTGGGGGAGGGGACAATCAGCCCCAGCATTTT | CSVGGGDNQPQHF
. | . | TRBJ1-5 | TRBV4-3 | TGCGCCAGCAGCCAAGATGGAGGGGTTAGCAATCAGCCCCAGCATTTT | CASSQDGGVSNQPQHF
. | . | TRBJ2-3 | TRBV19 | TGTGCCAGTAGTCCCAGGGCAGATACGCAGTATTTT | CASSPRADTQYF
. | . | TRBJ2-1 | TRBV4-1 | TGCGCCAGCAGCCCCTTGGGCGGGATCTACAATGAGCAGTTCTTC | CASSPLGGIYNEQFF
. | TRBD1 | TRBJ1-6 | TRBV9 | TGTGCCAGCAGCGAGGGGGACAGGGTACCTTCACCCCTCCACTTT | CASSEGDRVPSPLHF
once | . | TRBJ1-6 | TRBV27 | TGTGCCAGCAGTTACATACAGGGCGTTAATTCACCCCTCCACTTT | CASSYIQGVNSPLHF
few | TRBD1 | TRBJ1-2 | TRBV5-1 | TGCGCCAGCAGCTTCGACAGGGGGAGGGGCTACACCTTC | CASSFDRGRGYTF
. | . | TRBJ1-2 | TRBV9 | TGTGCCAGCAGCTCCTCGGTTGGCTACACCTTC | CASSSSVGYTF
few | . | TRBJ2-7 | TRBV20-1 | TGCAGTGCTGCACAGGGATACGAGCAGTACTTC | CSAAQGYEQYF
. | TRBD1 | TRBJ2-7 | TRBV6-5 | TGTGCCAGCAGTTTGGGGACAGGGACTTCCTACGAGCAGTACTTC | CASSLGTGTSYEQYF
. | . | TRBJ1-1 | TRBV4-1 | TGCGCCAGCAGCCAAGATGTACAGGTCCGAATCACTGAAGCTTTCTTT | CASSQDVQVRITEAFF
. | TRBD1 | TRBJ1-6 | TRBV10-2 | TGCGCCAGCAGCGTGACCGAAACAGGGGGTAATTCACCCCTCCACTTT | CASSVTETGGNSPLHF
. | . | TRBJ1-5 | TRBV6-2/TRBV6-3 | TGTGCCAGCAGTTACGGGGCAGGGAATGCTCAGCCCCAGCATTTT | CASSYGAGNAQPQHF
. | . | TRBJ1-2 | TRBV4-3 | TGCGCCAGCAGCCAAGATCCGAGAACGGGAGGCTACACCTTC | CASSQDPRTGGYTF
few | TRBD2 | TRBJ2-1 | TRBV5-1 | TGCGCCAGCAGCTTTATGACTAGCGAGACTAAGAAGAAGGACAATGAGCAGTTCTTC | CASSFMTSETKKKDNEQFF
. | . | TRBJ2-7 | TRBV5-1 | TGCGCCAGCAGCTCCACCCCGAGGGGGTATCAGTACTTC | CASSSTPRGYQYF
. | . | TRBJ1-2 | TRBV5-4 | TGTGCCAGCAGCGGCGGGCCTCTCAACTATGGCTACACCTTC | CASSGGPLNYGYTF
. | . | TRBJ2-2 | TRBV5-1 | TGCGCCAGCAGCTTATTCGGGGCCGGGGAGCTGTTTTTT | CASSLFGAGELFF
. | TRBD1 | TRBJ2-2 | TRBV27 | TGTGCCAGCAGTTTGTGGCAGGGGGCCGGGGAGCTGTTTTTT | CASSLWQGAGELFF
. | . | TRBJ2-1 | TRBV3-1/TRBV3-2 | TGTGCCAGCAGCCAAGAGGGGGCCTCCTACAATGAGCAGTTCTTC | CASSQEGASYNEQFF
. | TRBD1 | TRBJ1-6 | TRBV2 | TGTGCCAGCAGTCAGACAGGGGACAATTCACCCCTCCACTTT | CASSQTGDNSPLHF